Detailed here is one T cell receptor beta chain. This sample was included in a study of T cell responses to AZD1222 COVID-19 vaccine. Losses at the gene ends were 4 bases for V and 0 bases for J; bases not matched to a gene: 6. There are 16 residues in the CDR3. CDR1 and CDR2 (germline): MGHRA, YSYEKL. Sequencing used immunoSEQ multiplex PCR; TCRdb keeps in-frame clones, though not all of them. The sample shows under 150,000 clones, 85% to 95% of them seen only once. The V and J genes are TRBV4-1 and TRBJ2-1; 7 nucleotides line up with TRBD1. The sample was peripheral blood, taken on day 0 of AZD1222 vaccination. This receptor was identified in an adult in good health. The CDR3 protein is CASSPPQGDSYNEQFF. For the CDR3, the DNA is TGCGCCAGCAGCCCGCCCCAGGGGGACTCCTACAATGAGCAGTTCTTC.